Below are 21 T cell receptor beta chains sequenced from a single sample in a study of lymphopenia after photon versus proton radiotherapy. Only in-frame clones appear in the TCRdb table, and some are missing; sequencing was by immunoSEQ multiplex PCR. The sample records some 21,000 clones, 75% to 90% being singletons. Here the sequenced sample was peripheral blood, taken from a patient treated with photon-based radiotherapy. Every receptor here comes from a man aged 55 to 69 with pancreatic cancer.

In nucleotides, the CDR3 is TGTGCCAGCAGTTACTCCGGACAGGGGGGCTACACCTTC. Protein sequence: CASSYSGQGGYTF. The rearrangement uses TRBV6-5 and TRBJ1-2; TRBD1 matches 9 bases. The V segment lost 0 bases and the J segment 8 bases; nucleotides outside the gene matches: 1. This CDR3 has 13 residues. Germline CDR1 MNHEY, CDR2 SVGAGI.

The chain joins TRBV15 to TRBJ1-1; TRBD1 agrees at 11 bases. Germline values: CDR1 LNHNV, CDR2 YYDKDF (reference sequence). The CDR3 length is 16 residues. V lost 5 bases and J lost 5; bases outside the gene matches: 10. The CDR3 nucleotides are TGTGCCACCAGCGTCGCTGCGGGACAGGGGGGAACTGAAGCTTTCTTT. Its protein is CATSVAAGQGGTEAFF.

This chain connects TRBV5-1 to TRBJ1-2; D perhaps matches TRBD1 (5 bases). The CDR3 loop spans 13 amino acids. Germline loops: CDR1 SGHRS, CDR2 YFSETQ. V lost 1 base and J lost 8, with 12 bases in between. CDR3 DNA: TGCGCCAGCAGCTTGTTAGGGGACGTCGGCTACACCTTC. It translates to CASSLLGDVGYTF.

The rearrangement uses TRBV7-2 and TRBJ2-7; 14 nucleotides align to TRBD2. V trimming: 6 bases; J trimming: 7 bases; junction bases outside the gene matches: 14. Germline CDR1 is SGHTA and CDR2 is FQGNSA. The CDR3 runs 17 residues. The CDR3 protein is CASSSERLAGGFGEQYF. The CDR3 nucleotides are TGTGCCAGCAGTTCAGAGAGACTAGCGGGGGGGTTTGGAGAGCAGTACTTC.

The CDR3 bases are TGTGCCAGCAGACCTTACACGTCGAACACCGGGGAGCTGTTTTTT. Amino acids: CASRPYTSNTGELFF. The J gene is TRBJ2-2, the V gene TRBV11-2; unclear D gene. The CDR3 is made up of 15 amino acids. Germline CDR1 and CDR2: SGHAT and FQNNGV. V lost 6 bases to trimming and J lost 0 bases, with 11 bases between them.

The CDR3 nucleotides read TGTGCCAGTAGTATAGATCTCGCAGACATTCAGTACTTC. Residues: CASSIDLADIQYF. The genes are TRBV19 and TRBJ2-4; D unclear. V was clipped by 0 bases and J by 8 bases, with 8 bases between them. The germline V gene has CDR1 LNHDA and CDR2 SQIVND (reference sequence). The length of the CDR3 is 13 residues.

The J gene is TRBJ1-2, the V gene TRBV7-6, with 7 bases matching TRBD1. The CDR3 is 15 amino acids. Germline assignment: CDR1 SGHVS and CDR2 FNYEAQ. V was pared by 5 bases and J by 6 bases, with 12 bases of the junction left unmatched. In DNA, the CDR3 is TGTGCCAGCAGCCCTAGACAGGGACTTTTAAATGGCTACACCTTC. It translates to CASSPRQGLLNGYTF.

The rearrangement uses TRBV30 and TRBJ1-2; D ambiguous. V was clipped by 0 bases and J by 4 bases, with 12 bases between them. Germline CDR1 reads GTSNPN; CDR2 reads SVGIG (reference sequence). The CDR3 length is 14 residues. Here the CDR3 DNA reads TGTGCCTGGAGTGTACCAGGTAGGGCCTATGGCTACACCTTC. This codes for CAWSVPGRAYGYTF.

V gene TRBV18 combines with J gene TRBJ1-5; D not resolved. The CDR3 has 13 residues. Germline CDR1 reads KGHSH; CDR2 reads LQKENI. Trimming cost V 3 bases and J 9 bases, with 12 bases left between them. The CDR3 DNA is TGTGCCAGCTCACCGGCCGTTTCTTCGCCCCAGCATTTT. The encoded protein is CASSPAVSSPQHF.

V and J are TRBV5-1 and TRBJ1-1; TRBD1 matches 7 bases. From germline, CDR1 is SGHRS and CDR2 YFSETQ. Trimming cost V 2 bases and J 0 bases; bases outside gene matches: 1. The CDR3 has 14 residues. CDR3 in amino acids: CASSFRGMNTEAFF. CDR3 bases: TGCGCCAGCAGCTTCAGGGGGATGAACACTGAAGCTTTCTTT.

The rearrangement uses TRBV7-8 and TRBJ1-1; unclear D gene. The ends were cut back, 0 bases at V and 1 base at J, with 6 bases in the middle. The CDR3 consists of 14 residues. Germline lookup yields CDR1 SGHVS and CDR2 FQNEAQ. CDR3: CASSLASRNTEAFF. DNA of the CDR3: TGTGCCAGCAGCTTAGCTTCAAGGAACACTGAAGCTTTCTTT.

The chain is built from TRBV10-3 and TRBJ2-7; weak D call: TRBD1 (6 bases). CDR1 is ENHRY, CDR2 SYGVKD, per germline. The CDR3 is 17 amino acids. Trimming took 0 bases from V and 0 from J, leaving 15 bases between them. The CDR3 DNA follows: TGTGCCATCAGTGAGTCCTTGGTGGGGGACAACTCCTACGAGCAGTACTTC. Residues: CAISESLVGDNSYEQYF.

J is TRBJ2-1 and V is TRBV9; the match to TRBD2 covers 7 bases. The trim removed 4 bases at V and 0 bases at J, leaving 4 bases unmatched. Per germline, CDR1 SGDLS and CDR2 YYNGEE. The CDR3 runs 15 residues. The CDR3 loop reads CASSLLADSYNEQFF. Written as DNA, the CDR3 is TGTGCCAGCAGCCTGCTAGCGGACTCCTACAATGAGCAGTTCTTC. The complete variable domain, with remaining parts taken from reference TRBV9 and TRBJ2-1, reads DSGVTQTPKHLITATGQRVTLRCSPRSGDLSVYWYQQSLDQGLQFLIQYYNGEERAKGNILERFSAQQFPDLHSELNLSSLELGDSALYFCASSLLADSYNEQFFGPGTRLTVL.

This chain links TRBV7-8 with TRBJ1-2, with D possibly TRBD1 on 6 matching bases. The CDR3 runs to 12 residues. V lost 5 bases, J lost 8 bases, and 12 bases lay in between. Germline assignment: CDR1 SGHVS and CDR2 FQNEAQ. The CDR3 bases are TGTGCCAGCAGCCCGAGACAGGTCGGCTACACCTTC. This codes for CASSPRQVGYTF.

This chain uses TRBV15 with TRBJ2-7; D call uncertain. Trimming stripped 0 bases from V and 2 bases from J, with 8 bases between. CDR3 length equals 14 residues. Germline values: CDR1 LNHNV, CDR2 YYDKDF (reference sequence). The CDR3 spells CATSRDRLTYEQYF. CDR3 in DNA: TGTGCCACCAGCAGAGATCGCCTTACCTACGAGCAGTACTTC.

This sequence joins TRBV19 and TRBJ2-5; 13 bases align to TRBD2. Germline CDR1 LNHDA, CDR2 SQIVND (reference sequence). The ends lost 3 bases at V and 3 bases at J; junction bases unmatched: 7. The CDR3 runs to 17 residues. The CDR3 protein is CASSISRGTSGKETQYF. The CDR3 nucleotides read TGTGCCAGTAGTATTTCTCGGGGGACTAGCGGGAAAGAGACCCAGTACTTC.

This rearrangement joins TRBV7-8 to TRBJ2-5, with 7 bases that match TRBD2. Germline lookup yields CDR1 SGHVS and CDR2 FQNEAQ. This CDR3 has 15 residues. Trimming took 6 bases from V and 7 from J; bases not matched to a gene: 14. In nucleotides, the CDR3 is TGTGCCAGCAGTTACAGAAGCGGGGTTCGAGGGACCCAGTACTTC. It encodes CASSYRSGVRGTQYF. The whole variable domain, remainder taken from reference TRBV7-8 and TRBJ2-5, is GAGVSQSPRYKVAKRGQDVALRCDPISGHVSLFWYQQALGQGPEFLTYFQNEAQLDKSGLPSDRFFAERPEGSVSTLKIQRTQQEDSAVYLCASSYRSGVRGTQYFGPGTRLLVL.

The chain combines TRBV25-1 with TRBJ2-1, with 9 bases that match TRBD2. This CDR3 has 15 amino acids. The V gene's germline CDR1 is MGHDK and CDR2 SYGVNS. V trimming: 4 bases; J trimming: 4 bases; junction bases outside the gene matches: 5. CDR3 sequence reads: CASSAAGGNYNEQFF. As DNA, the CDR3 is TGTGCCAGCAGTGCCGCGGGGGGGAATTACAATGAGCAGTTCTTC.

For the CDR3, the DNA is TGTGCCAGCAGTTCTCCGGCCGGGGCCAACGTCCTGACTTTC. Amino acids: CASSSPAGANVLTF. The rearrangement joins TRBV27 to TRBJ2-6; D is unresolved. The CDR3 contains 14 residues. V shed 4 bases and J shed 4 bases, with 8 bases lying between them. Germline CDR1 reads MNHEY; CDR2 reads SMNVEV (reference sequence).

Worth noting for this clone: A read error may produce the germline difference seen at one junction end. J is TRBJ1-6 and V is TRBV4-2; no definite D call. The CDR3 is 15 amino acids. Germline V lookup: CDR1 LGHNA, CDR2 YNFKEQ. The CDR3 sequence: CASRQVESYNSPLHF. CDR3 DNA sequence: TGTGCCAGCCGCCAAGTTGAATCCTATAATTCACCCCTCCACTTT.

The J gene is TRBJ2-1, the V gene TRBV4-2; TRBD2 matches at 7 bases. V shed 0 bases and J 4 bases; nucleotides not matched to a gene: 9. CDR1 and CDR2 (germline): LGHNA, YNFKEQ. The length of the CDR3 is 17 residues. The chain's CDR3 is CASSQEGPGGVYNEQFF. In DNA form, the CDR3 reads TGTGCCAGCAGCCAAGAGGGTCCGGGGGGAGTATACAATGAGCAGTTCTTC.